This T cell receptor (beta chain) was recorded in a study of blood T cell repertoires in COVID-19. For the study at large: Samples came from the United States, Italy and Spain, spanning acute and convalescent COVID-19. PBMCs, B-cell-depleted T cells, or T cells provided the cDNA or gDNA that made up the material.

The ends were cut back, 7 bases at V and 4 bases at J, with 20 bases in the middle. Per the germline V gene, CDR1 is MNHEY and CDR2 is SVGAGI. The CDR3 covers 15 residues. Original methodology: Nucleated cell number was recorded as an estimate derived from reference gene primer amplification. Profiled with immunoSEQ multiplex PCR; TCRdb holds only in-frame clones, not every one. The V and J calls and clone size were taken over from that table, and D and trimming were inferred from the DNA. The sample has 120,000 or so clones, over 75% seen once. The chain couples TRBV6-5 to TRBJ2-7; a possible D gene is TRBD1 (6 bases). This sequence was found in a man aged 80 or over with active or convalescent COVID-19. The source material was peripheral blood. Here the CDR3 DNA reads TGTGCCAGCACCAGGACAGCCGACGTTGATTACGAGCAGTACTTC. Translating it yields CASTRTADVDYEQYF.